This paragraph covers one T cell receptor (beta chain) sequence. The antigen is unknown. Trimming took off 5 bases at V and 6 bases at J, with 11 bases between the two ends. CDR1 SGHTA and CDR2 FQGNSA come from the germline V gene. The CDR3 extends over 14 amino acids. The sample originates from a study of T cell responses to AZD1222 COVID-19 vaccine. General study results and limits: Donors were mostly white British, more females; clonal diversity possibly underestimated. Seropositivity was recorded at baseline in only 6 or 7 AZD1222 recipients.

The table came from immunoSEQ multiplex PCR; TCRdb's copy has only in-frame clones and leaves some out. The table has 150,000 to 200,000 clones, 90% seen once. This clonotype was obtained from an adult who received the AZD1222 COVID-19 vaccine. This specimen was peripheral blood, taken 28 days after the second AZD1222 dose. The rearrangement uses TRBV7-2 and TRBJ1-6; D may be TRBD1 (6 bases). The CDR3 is CASSLTGINSPLHF. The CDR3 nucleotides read TGTGCCAGCAGCCTCACAGGGATTAATTCACCCCTCCACTTT.